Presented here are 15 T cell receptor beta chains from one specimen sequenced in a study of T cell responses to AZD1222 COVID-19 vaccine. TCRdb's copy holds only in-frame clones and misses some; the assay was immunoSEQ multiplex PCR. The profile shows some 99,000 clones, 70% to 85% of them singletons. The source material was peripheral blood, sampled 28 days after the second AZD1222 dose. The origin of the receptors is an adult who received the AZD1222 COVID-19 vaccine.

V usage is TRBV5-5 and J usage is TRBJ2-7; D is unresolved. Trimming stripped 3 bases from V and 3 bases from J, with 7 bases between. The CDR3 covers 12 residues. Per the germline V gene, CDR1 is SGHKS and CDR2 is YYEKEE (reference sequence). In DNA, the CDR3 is TGTGCCAGCAGCTATGGCGGCTACGAGCAGTACTTC. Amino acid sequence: CASSYGGYEQYF.

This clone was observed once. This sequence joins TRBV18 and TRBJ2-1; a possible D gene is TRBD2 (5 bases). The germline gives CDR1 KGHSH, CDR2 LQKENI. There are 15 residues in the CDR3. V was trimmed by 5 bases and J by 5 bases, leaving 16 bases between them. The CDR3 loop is CASSSREYENNEQFF. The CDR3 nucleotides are TGTGCCAGCTCATCTAGGGAGTATGAAAACAATGAGCAGTTCTTC.

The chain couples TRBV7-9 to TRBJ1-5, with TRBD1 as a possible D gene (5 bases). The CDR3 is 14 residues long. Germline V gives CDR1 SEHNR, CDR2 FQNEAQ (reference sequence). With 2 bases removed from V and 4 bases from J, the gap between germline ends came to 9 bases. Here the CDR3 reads CASSLSQDNQPQHF. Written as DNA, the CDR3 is TGTGCCAGCAGCTTATCACAGGATAATCAGCCCCAGCATTTT. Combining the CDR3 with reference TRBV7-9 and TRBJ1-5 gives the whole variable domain DTGVSQNPRHKITKRGQNVTFRCDPISEHNRLYWYRQTLGQGPEFLTYFQNEAQLEKSRLLSDRFSAERPKGSFSTLEIQRTEQGDSAMYLCASSLSQDNQPQHFGDGTRLSIL.

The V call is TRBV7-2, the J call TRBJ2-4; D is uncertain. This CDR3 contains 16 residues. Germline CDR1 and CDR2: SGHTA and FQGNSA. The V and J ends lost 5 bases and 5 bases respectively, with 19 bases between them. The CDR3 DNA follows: TGTGCCAGCAGCCCCCACGTACAAAGCACAGAAAACATTCAGTACTTC. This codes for CASSPHVQSTENIQYF.

The CDR3 nucleotides are TGTGCCAGCAGTTTATCGCAACAGGGATATGGCTACACCTTC. It encodes CASSLSQQGYGYTF. The chain has TRBV27 and TRBJ1-2; a possible D gene is TRBD1 (6 bases). This CDR3 spans 14 amino acids. Trimming left V 0 bases short and J 5 bases short, with 10 bases between. The germline V gene encodes CDR1 MNHEY and CDR2 SMNVEV (reference sequence).

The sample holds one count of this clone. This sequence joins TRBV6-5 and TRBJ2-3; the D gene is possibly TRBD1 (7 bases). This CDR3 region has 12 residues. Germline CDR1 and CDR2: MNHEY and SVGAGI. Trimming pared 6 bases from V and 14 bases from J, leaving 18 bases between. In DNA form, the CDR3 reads TGTGCCAGCAGAGCCGTGACAGGGAGGACGTATTTT. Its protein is CASRAVTGRTYF.

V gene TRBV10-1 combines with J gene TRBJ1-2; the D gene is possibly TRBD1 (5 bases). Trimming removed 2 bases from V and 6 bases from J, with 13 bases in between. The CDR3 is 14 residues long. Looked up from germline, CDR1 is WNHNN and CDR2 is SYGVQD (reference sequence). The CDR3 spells CASSERGYWDGYTF. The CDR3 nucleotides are TGCGCCAGCAGTGAGCGGGGGTATTGGGATGGCTACACCTTC.

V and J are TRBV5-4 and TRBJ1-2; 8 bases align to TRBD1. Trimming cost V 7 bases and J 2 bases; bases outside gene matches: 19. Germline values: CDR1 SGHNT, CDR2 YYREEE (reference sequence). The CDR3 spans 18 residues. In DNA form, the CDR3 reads TGTGCCAGCCATAACAATGGACAGGGCGGAGTGCGAAACTATGGCTACACCTTC. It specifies CASHNNGQGGVRNYGYTF.

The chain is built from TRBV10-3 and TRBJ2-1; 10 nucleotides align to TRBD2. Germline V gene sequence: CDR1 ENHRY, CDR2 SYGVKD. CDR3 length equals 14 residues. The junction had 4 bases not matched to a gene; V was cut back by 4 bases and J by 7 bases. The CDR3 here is CAISGAGGWNEQFF. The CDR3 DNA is TGTGCCATCAGTGGAGCGGGGGGGTGGAATGAGCAGTTCTTC.

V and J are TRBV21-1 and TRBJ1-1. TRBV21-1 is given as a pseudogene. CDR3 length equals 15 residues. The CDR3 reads CASSKERRFNTEAFF. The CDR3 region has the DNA TGTGCCAGCAGCAAAGAGAGGCGCTTCAACACTGAAGCTTTCTTT.

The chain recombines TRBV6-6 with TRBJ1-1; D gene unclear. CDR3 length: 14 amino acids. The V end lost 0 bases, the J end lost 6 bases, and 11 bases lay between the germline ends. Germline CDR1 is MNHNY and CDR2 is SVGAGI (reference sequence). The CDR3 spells CASSYSSISPEAFF. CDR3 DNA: TGTGCCAGCAGTTACTCGTCGATCAGCCCTGAAGCTTTCTTT.

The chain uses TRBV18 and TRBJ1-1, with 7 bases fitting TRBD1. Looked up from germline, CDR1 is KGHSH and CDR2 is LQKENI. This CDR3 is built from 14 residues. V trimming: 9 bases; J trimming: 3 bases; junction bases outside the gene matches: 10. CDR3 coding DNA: TGTGCCAGTTGCGCCGACAGGGCTCACACTGAAGCTTTCTTT. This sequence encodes CASCADRAHTEAFF.

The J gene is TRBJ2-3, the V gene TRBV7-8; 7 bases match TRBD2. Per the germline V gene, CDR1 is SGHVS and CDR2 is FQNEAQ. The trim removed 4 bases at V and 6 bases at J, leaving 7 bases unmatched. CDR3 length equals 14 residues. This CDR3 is CASSSRLARDTQYF. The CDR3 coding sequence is TGTGCCAGCAGCTCTAGACTAGCCAGGGATACGCAGTATTTT. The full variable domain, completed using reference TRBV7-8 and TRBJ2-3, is GAGVSQSPRYKVAKRGQDVALRCDPISGHVSLFWYQQALGQGPEFLTYFQNEAQLDKSGLPSDRFFAERPEGSVSTLKIQRTQQEDSAVYLCASSSRLARDTQYFGPGTRLTVL.

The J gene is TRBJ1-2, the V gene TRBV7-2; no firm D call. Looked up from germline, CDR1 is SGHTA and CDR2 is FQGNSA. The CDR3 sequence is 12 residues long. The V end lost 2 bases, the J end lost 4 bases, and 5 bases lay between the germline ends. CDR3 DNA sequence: TGTGCCAGCAGCTTATCCACCTATGGCTACACCTTC. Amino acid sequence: CASSLSTYGYTF.

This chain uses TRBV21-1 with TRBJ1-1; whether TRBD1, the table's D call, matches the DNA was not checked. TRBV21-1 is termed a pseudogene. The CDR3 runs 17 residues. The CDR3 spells CASSKDQRGQLNTEAFF. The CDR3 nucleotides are TGTGCCAGCAGCAAAGATCAGAGGGGACAGTTGAACACTGAAGCTTTCTTT.